This T cell receptor beta chain is from a study of control samples from healthy donors and cancer patients. Trimming at V came to 5 bases and at J to 4 bases, leaving 10 bases not matched to a gene. This CDR3 has 15 amino acids. Per germline, CDR1 SGHTA and CDR2 FQGNSA. This table comes from immunoSEQ multiplex PCR, and its TCRdb copy is limited to in-frame clones, with some not included. The sample records about 160,000 clones, over 85% being singletons. This receptor was taken from a man aged 18 to 29 in good health. V gene TRBV7-2 combines with J gene TRBJ2-7; the match to TRBD1 covers 8 bases. Sample: blood. This chain's CDR3 is CASSPSGQAGYEQYF. As DNA, the CDR3 is TGTGCCAGCAGCCCCTCGGGACAGGCGGGTTACGAGCAGTACTTC.